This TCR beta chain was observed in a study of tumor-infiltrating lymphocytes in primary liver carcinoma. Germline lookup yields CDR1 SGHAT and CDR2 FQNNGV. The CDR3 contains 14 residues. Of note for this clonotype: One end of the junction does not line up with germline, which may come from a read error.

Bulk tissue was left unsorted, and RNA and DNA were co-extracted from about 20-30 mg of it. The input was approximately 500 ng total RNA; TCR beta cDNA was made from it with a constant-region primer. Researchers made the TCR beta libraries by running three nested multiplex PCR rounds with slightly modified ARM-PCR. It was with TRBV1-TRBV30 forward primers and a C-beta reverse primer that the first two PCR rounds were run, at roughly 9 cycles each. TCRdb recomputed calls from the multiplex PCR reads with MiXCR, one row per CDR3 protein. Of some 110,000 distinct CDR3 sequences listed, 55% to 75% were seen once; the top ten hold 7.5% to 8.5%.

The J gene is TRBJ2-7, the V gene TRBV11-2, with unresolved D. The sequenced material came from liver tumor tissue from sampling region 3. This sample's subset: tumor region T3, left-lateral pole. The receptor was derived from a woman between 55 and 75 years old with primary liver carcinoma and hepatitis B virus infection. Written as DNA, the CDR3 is TGTGTCAGCAACTCGCGGACGGAGCCCTACGAGCAGTACTTC. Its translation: CVSNSRTEPYEQYF.